Presented here are 27 T cell receptor beta chains from one specimen sequenced in a study of shared clonotypes between healthy human individuals. This table comes from immunoSEQ multiplex PCR, and its TCRdb copy is limited to in-frame clones, with some not included. The data hold about 470,000 clones, with 79% observed a single time. The specimen was PBMCs. These receptors were obtained from a middle-aged woman in good health. Some clones in this sample may be carry-over from other donors' samples.

The table lists this clone with a few counts. The chain is built from TRBV19 and TRBJ1-5; a possible D gene is TRBD1 (6 bases). The V end lost 5 bases, the J end lost 5 bases, and 10 bases lay between the germline ends. The germline gives CDR1 LNHDA, CDR2 SQIVND (reference sequence). There are 13 residues in the CDR3. The CDR3 spells CASSSNRDQPQHF. The CDR3 nucleotides read TGTGCCAGTAGTTCCAACAGGGATCAGCCCCAGCATTTT.

This chain uses TRBV7-9 with TRBJ2-1, with D possibly matching TRBD2 (6 bases). The CDR3 length is 16 residues. The ends were cut back, 1 base at V and 4 bases at J, with 14 bases in the middle. Per the germline V gene, CDR1 is SEHNR and CDR2 is FQNEAQ (reference sequence). The CDR3 DNA is TGTGCCAGCAGCTTAGATCAGGGAGGCCCTTACAATGAGCAGTTCTTC. It encodes CASSLDQGGPYNEQFF. The variable domain in full, with the rest retrieved from reference TRBV7-9 and TRBJ2-1, is DTGVSQNPRHKITKRGQNVTFRCDPISEHNRLYWYRQTLGQGPEFLTYFQNEAQLEKSRLLSDRFSAERPKGSFSTLEIQRTEQGDSAMYLCASSLDQGGPYNEQFFGPGTRLTVL.

The chain employs TRBV5-1 and TRBJ2-7; the D is unclear. The ends were cut back, 0 bases at V and 7 bases at J, with 8 bases in the middle. CDR3 length: 12 residues. CDR1 and CDR2 from the germline V gene are SGHRS and YFSETQ. DNA for the CDR3: TGCGCCAGCAGCTTGGGGGGTCGAGAGCAGTACTTC. Translating gives CASSLGGREQYF.

This clone occurred once. J is TRBJ1-5 and V is TRBV19; D gene unclear. The CDR3 spans 13 residues. Trimming took off 5 bases at V and 3 bases at J, with 8 bases between the two ends. Germline CDR1 and CDR2: LNHDA and SQIVND (reference sequence). CDR3 loop: CASSWGNNQPQHF. The CDR3 DNA sequence: TGTGCCAGTAGTTGGGGTAACAATCAGCCCCAGCATTTT.

The chain uses TRBV19 and TRBJ2-2; 12 bases agree with TRBD2. The CDR3 loop spans 15 amino acids. The junction had 9 bases not matched to a gene; V was cut back by 8 bases and J by 8 bases. Germline V gives CDR1 LNHDA, CDR2 SQIVND (reference sequence). As DNA, the CDR3 is TGTGCCAGTCGGAGACTAGCGGGAGATACAGGGGAGCTGTTTTTT. Protein sequence: CASRRLAGDTGELFF.

CDR3 in DNA: TGTGCCAGCAGTCCTGGAGGCTATTTCAATGAGCAGTTCTTC. Amino acid sequence: CASSPGGYFNEQFF. The rearrangement uses TRBV25-1 and TRBJ2-1; weak D call: TRBD2 (5 bases). The V gene lost 5 bases and the J gene lost 6 bases, with 14 bases spanning the gap. This CDR3 spans 14 amino acids. The V gene's germline CDR1 is MGHDK and CDR2 SYGVNS.

The table lists this clone with a few counts. V gene TRBV18 combines with J gene TRBJ2-7; 8 nucleotides align to TRBD1. Germline V gene lookup returns CDR1 KGHSH and CDR2 LQKENI. The CDR3 has 14 residues. The ends lost 4 bases at V and 6 bases at J; junction bases unmatched: 8. The CDR3 sequence: CASSQNQQGGEQYF. The CDR3 nucleotides are TGTGCCAGCTCACAAAATCAACAGGGGGGCGAGCAGTACTTC.

The rearrangement joins TRBV28 to TRBJ2-7, with TRBD2 identical over 13 bases. CDR1 is MDHEN and CDR2 is SYDVKM in the germline V gene. The CDR3 is 16 residues long. The ends lost 1 base at V and 5 bases at J; junction bases unmatched: 5. The CDR3 reads CASSLYRTSGSDEQYF. For the CDR3, the DNA is TGTGCCAGCAGTTTATACCGGACTAGCGGGAGCGACGAGCAGTACTTC.

The gene calls are TRBV5-4 and TRBJ2-3; 15 bases map to TRBD2. Germline assignment: CDR1 SGHNT and CDR2 YYREEE (reference sequence). V lost 3 bases to trimming and J lost 5 bases; unmatched junction nucleotides: 10. There are 18 residues in the CDR3. CDR3 sequence: CASSSGLAGGVKRDTQYF. The CDR3 DNA follows: TGTGCCAGCAGCTCTGGACTAGCGGGAGGGGTTAAAAGAGATACGCAGTATTTT.

The CDR3 sequence is CASRTTLGTDEQYF. CDR3 bases: TGTGCCAGTAGGACCACCCTTGGGACAGACGAGCAGTACTTC. The V call is TRBV19, the J call TRBJ2-7; 7 bases line up with TRBD1. Trimming took 6 bases from V and 5 from J; bases not matched to a gene: 10. Germline CDR1 and CDR2: LNHDA and SQIVND (reference sequence). The CDR3 runs 14 residues.

This chain connects TRBV6-6 to TRBJ2-1; D is undetermined. V was clipped by 4 bases and J by 4 bases, with 11 bases between them. Germline values: CDR1 MNHNY, CDR2 SVGAGI (reference sequence). The CDR3 extends over 14 amino acids. Here the CDR3 reads CASSSPETYNEQFF. The CDR3 DNA reads as TGTGCCAGCAGTTCCCCTGAGACATACAATGAGCAGTTCTTC.

The chain employs TRBV28 and TRBJ2-7; D perhaps matches TRBD2 (6 bases). V lost 1 base, J lost 5 bases, and 12 bases lay in between. Germline CDR1 MDHEN, CDR2 SYDVKM. The CDR3 is 14 amino acids. DNA of the CDR3: TGTGCCAGCAGTTTATATTCAGGGAGGAACGAGCAGTACTTC. This translates into CASSLYSGRNEQYF. Supplemented by reference TRBV28 and TRBJ2-7, the full variable domain reads DVKVTQSSRYLVKRTGEKVFLECVQDMDHENMFWYRQDPGLGLRLIYFSYDVKMKEKGDIPEGYSVSREKKERFSLILESASTNQTSMYLCASSLYSGRNEQYFGPGTRLTVT.

This clone has just a few counts. This chain uses TRBV4-3 with TRBJ2-1; 9 nucleotides line up with TRBD2. CDR3 length: 16 residues. Looked up from germline, CDR1 is LGHNA and CDR2 is YSLEER. V lost 0 bases to trimming and J lost 0 bases; unmatched junction nucleotides: 0. The CDR3 loop reads CASSQETSGSYNEQFF. The CDR3 DNA reads as TGCGCCAGCAGCCAAGAGACTAGCGGCTCCTACAATGAGCAGTTCTTC.

The chain is built from TRBV7-8 and TRBJ1-2; D remains unclear. The CDR3 consists of 14 residues. The germline V gene has CDR1 SGHVS and CDR2 FQNEAQ. Trimming cost V 1 base and J 4 bases, with 10 bases left between them. The CDR3 DNA reads TGTGCCAGCAGCTTAGTGAAGGGAGGCTATGGCTACACCTTC. Its translation is CASSLVKGGYGYTF.

A single count supports this clone. The chain is built from TRBV10-1 and TRBJ1-1; TRBD1 might be the D (5 bases). Trimming removed 6 bases at V and 7 bases at J, with 18 bases between. The CDR3 contains 14 residues. Germline-derived CDR1 and CDR2 are WNHNN and SYGVQD (reference sequence). DNA of the CDR3: TGCGCCAGCAGCCCTGACAGTTGCCGCCATGAAGCTTTCTTT. It codes for CASSPDSCRHEAFF.

The V gene is TRBV2, the J gene TRBJ2-7, with TRBD1 identical over 7 bases. CDR1 is SNHLY, CDR2 FYNNEI, per germline. J was trimmed by 5 bases and V by 6 bases; bases with no gene match: 4. This CDR3 comprises 12 residues. As DNA, the CDR3 is TGTGCCAGCAGCGCCCAGGGGGACGAGCAGTACTTC. Its protein product is CASSAQGDEQYF.

About this clone: Its ends do not fully match the called genes, so a read error is possible. The chain carries TRBV7-7 and TRBJ2-1, with TRBD2 as a possible D gene (7 bases). The CDR3 has 13 amino acids. CDR1 is SSHAT and CDR2 is FNYEAQ in the germline V gene (reference sequence). Written as DNA, the CDR3 is TGTGCTAGCAGCTTAGGGGGGGTCAATGAGCAGTTCTTC. Its protein is CASSLGGVNEQFF.

The chain uses TRBV7-9 and TRBJ1-1; D perhaps matches TRBD1 (5 bases). Germline CDR1 and CDR2: SEHNR and FQNEAQ (reference sequence). Trimming stripped 1 base from V and 0 bases from J, with 9 bases between. This CDR3 has 15 amino acids. In nucleotides, the CDR3 is TGTGCCAGCAGCTTAGGTAAGGGGTTGAACACTGAAGCTTTCTTT. This encodes CASSLGKGLNTEAFF.

With regard to this clone: The identical CDR3 is also encoded by other nucleotide sequences in the sample. V gene TRBV7-2 combines with J gene TRBJ2-2; 10 bases map to TRBD2. The CDR3 loop spans 15 amino acids. The ends lost 5 bases at V and 4 bases at J; junction bases unmatched: 4. Germline V gene sequence: CDR1 SGHTA, CDR2 FQGNSA. The CDR3 DNA sequence: TGTGCCAGCAGCCTAAGGACTAGCGGCACCGGGGAGCTGTTTTTT. Its protein is CASSLRTSGTGELFF.

This chain joins TRBV14 and TRBJ2-1; the match to TRBD2 covers 9 bases. Trimming cost V 4 bases and J 8 bases; bases outside gene matches: 9. CDR1 SGHDN and CDR2 FVKESK come from the germline V gene. CDR3 length equals 15 residues. The CDR3 DNA reads as TGTGCCAGCAGCCCCCGGATAGCGGGAGTGGATGAGCAGTTCTTC. This codes for CASSPRIAGVDEQFF.

The chain carries TRBV6-6 and TRBJ2-6; TRBD2 is a possible D gene (5 bases). This CDR3 is built from 15 residues. The germline V gene has CDR1 MNHNY and CDR2 SVGAGI (reference sequence). Deletions cut 5 bases from V and 4 bases from J, with 12 bases between. The CDR3 DNA sequence: TGTGCCAGCAGTACCCCACTAGAAGGGGCCAACGTCCTGACTTTC. This sequence encodes CASSTPLEGANVLTF.

This clone was detected once. The chain couples TRBV13 to TRBJ1-1; TRBD1 agrees at 7 bases. J lost 0 bases, V lost 0 bases, and 10 bases had no gene match. In germline, CDR1 is PRHDT, CDR2 FYEKMQ (reference sequence). The CDR3 spans 18 residues. As DNA, the CDR3 is TGTGCCAGCAGCTTAGGTGGTCCAGGGGGTAGAATGAACACTGAAGCTTTCTTT. This codes for CASSLGGPGGRMNTEAFF.

Ten or more counts support this clone. The chain combines TRBV2 with TRBJ2-7; D could derive from TRBD1 or TRBD2 (5 bases each). There are 14 residues in the CDR3. Trimming shortened V by 4 bases and J by 0 bases, and 10 bases separated the two germline ends. The V gene's germline CDR1 is SNHLY and CDR2 FYNNEI. The CDR3 DNA follows: TGTGCCAGCAGTGTGGAGGACAACTCCTACGAGCAGTACTTC. Translating it yields CASSVEDNSYEQYF.

The chain combines TRBV4-3 with TRBJ2-5; 7 bases are shared with TRBD2. The germline CDR1 and CDR2 sequences are LGHNA and YSLEER. V trimming: 3 bases; J trimming: 2 bases; junction bases outside the gene matches: 6. This CDR3 has 15 amino acids. DNA for the CDR3: TGCGCCAGCAGCCAGGGGACTACCAGTCAAGAGACCCAGTACTTC. Translated, it gives CASSQGTTSQETQYF.

The chain combines TRBV30 with TRBJ2-1, with 12 bases matching TRBD2. The junction had 7 bases not matched to a gene; V was cut back by 0 bases and J by 7 bases. This CDR3 comprises 16 residues. Germline CDR1 and CDR2: GTSNPN and SVGIG (reference sequence). The CDR3 DNA sequence: TGTGCCTGGAGTGTACGAGGACTAGCGGGATCTAATGAGCAGTTCTTC. Its protein is CAWSVRGLAGSNEQFF.

V usage is TRBV6-1 and J usage is TRBJ2-7; D is possibly TRBD2 (6 bases). Trimming stripped 7 bases from V and 3 bases from J, with 10 bases between. The CDR3 is 12 amino acids. Germline V gene data show CDR1 as MNHNS and CDR2 as SASEGT. The CDR3 coding sequence is TGTGCCAGCACCAAGGACTACTACGAGCAGTACTTC. Residues: CASTKDYYEQYF.

This chain joins TRBV7-3 and TRBJ1-1; the D is unclear. Per the germline V gene, CDR1 is SGHTA and CDR2 is FQGTGA. The CDR3 is 14 residues long. The V and J ends lost 2 bases and 0 bases respectively, with 7 bases between them. CDR3 coding DNA: TGTGCCAGCAGCTTAGCGACTGTGAACACTGAAGCTTTCTTT. Amino acid sequence: CASSLATVNTEAFF.